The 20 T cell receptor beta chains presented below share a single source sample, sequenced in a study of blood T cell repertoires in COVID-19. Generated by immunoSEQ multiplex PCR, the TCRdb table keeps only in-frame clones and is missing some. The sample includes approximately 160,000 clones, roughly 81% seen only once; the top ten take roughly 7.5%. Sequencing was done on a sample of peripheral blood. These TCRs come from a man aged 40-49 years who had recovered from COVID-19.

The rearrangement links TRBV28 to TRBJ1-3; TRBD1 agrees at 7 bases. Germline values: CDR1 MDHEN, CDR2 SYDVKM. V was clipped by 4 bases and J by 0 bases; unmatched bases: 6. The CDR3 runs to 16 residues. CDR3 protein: CASSSRTGYSGNTIYF. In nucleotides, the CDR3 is TGTGCCAGCAGTTCCCGGACAGGCTACTCTGGAAACACCATATATTTT.

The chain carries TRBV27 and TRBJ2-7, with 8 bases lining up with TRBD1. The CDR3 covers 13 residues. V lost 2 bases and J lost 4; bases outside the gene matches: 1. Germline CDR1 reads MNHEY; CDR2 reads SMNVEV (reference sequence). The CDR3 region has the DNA TGTGCCAGCAGTTTAACAGGGGGGTACGAGCAGTACTTC. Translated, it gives CASSLTGGYEQYF.

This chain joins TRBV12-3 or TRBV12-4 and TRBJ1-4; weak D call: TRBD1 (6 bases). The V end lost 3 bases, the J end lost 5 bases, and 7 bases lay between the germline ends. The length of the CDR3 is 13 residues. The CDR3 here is CASSFTGNEKLFF. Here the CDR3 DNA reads TGTGCCAGCAGTTTTACAGGGAATGAAAAACTGTTTTTT.

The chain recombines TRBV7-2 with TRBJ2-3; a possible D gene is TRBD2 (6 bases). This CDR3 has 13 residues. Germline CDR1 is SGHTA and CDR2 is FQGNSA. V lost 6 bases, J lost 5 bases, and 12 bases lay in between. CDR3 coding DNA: TGTGCCAGCAGGCGGGACTTTGGAGATACGCAGTATTTT. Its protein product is CASRRDFGDTQYF.

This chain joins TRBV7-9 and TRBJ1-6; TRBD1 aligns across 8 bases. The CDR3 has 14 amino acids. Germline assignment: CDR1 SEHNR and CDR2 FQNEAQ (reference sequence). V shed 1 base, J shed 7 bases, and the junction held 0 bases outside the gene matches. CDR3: CASSLGDRNSPLHF. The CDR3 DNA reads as TGTGCCAGCAGCTTAGGGGACAGGAATTCACCCCTCCACTTT.

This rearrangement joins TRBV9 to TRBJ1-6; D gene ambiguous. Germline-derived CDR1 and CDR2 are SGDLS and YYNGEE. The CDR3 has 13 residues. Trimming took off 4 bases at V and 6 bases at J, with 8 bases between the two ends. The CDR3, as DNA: TGTGCCAGCAGCTCCACAGCTAATTCACCCCTCCACTTT. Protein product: CASSSTANSPLHF.

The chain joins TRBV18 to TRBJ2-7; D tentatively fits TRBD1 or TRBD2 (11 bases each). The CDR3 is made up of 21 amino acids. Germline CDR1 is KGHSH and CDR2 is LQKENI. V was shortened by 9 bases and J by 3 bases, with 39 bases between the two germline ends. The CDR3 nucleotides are TGTGCCAGGCGAGGACAGGGGGCGAATTGGGCTAGCGGGAGGAGGGGCTACGAGCAGTACTTC. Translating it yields CARRGQGANWASGRRGYEQYF.

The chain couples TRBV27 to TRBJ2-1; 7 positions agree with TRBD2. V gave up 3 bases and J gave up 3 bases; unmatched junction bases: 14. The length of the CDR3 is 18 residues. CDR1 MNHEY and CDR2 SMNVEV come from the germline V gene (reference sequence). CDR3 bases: TGTGCCAGCAGTTTGAGGAAACTAGCGAGCCCTCTCTACAATGAGCAGTTCTTC. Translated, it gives CASSLRKLASPLYNEQFF.

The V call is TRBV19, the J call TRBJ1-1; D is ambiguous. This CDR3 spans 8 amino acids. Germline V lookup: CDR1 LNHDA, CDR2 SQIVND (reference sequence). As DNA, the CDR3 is TGTGGGTCGGGTGGAGCTTTCTTT. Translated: CGSGGAFF.

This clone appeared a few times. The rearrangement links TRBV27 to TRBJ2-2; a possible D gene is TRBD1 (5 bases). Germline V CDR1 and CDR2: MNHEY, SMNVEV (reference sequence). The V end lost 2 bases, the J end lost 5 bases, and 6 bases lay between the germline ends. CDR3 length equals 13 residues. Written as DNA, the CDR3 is TGTGCCAGCAGTTTAACAGGAACCGGGGAGCTGTTTTTT. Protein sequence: CASSLTGTGELFF.

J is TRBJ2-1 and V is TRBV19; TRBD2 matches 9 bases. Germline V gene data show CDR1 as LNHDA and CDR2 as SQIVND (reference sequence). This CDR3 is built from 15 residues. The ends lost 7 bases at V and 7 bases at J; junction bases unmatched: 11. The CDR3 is CASMSTGTSKNEQFF. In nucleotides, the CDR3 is TGTGCCAGTATGAGTACCGGGACTAGCAAGAATGAGCAGTTCTTC. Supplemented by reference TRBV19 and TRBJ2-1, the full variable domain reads DGGITQSPKYLFRKEGQNVTLSCEQNLNHDAMYWYRQDPGQGLRLIYYSQIVNDFQKGDIAEGYSVSREKKESFPLTVTSAQKNPTAFYLCASMSTGTSKNEQFFGPGTRLTVL.

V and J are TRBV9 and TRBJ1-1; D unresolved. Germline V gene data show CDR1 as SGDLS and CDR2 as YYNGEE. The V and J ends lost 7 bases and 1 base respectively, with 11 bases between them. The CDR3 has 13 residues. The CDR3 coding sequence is TGTGCCAGCGCTCCAGACACGAACACTGAAGCTTTCTTT. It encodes CASAPDTNTEAFF.

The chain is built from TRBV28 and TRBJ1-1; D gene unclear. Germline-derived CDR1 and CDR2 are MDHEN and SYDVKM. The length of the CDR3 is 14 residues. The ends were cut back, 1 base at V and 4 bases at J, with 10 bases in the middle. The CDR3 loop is CASSLSGLSTEAFF. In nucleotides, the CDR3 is TGTGCCAGCAGTTTATCCGGGTTGTCCACTGAAGCTTTCTTT.

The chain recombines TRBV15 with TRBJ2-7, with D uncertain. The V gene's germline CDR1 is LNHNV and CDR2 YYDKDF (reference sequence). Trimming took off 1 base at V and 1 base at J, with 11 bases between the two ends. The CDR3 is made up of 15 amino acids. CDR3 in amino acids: CATSRGGGQSYEQYF. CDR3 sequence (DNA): TGTGCCACCAGCAGAGGTGGCGGTCAGTCCTACGAGCAGTACTTC.

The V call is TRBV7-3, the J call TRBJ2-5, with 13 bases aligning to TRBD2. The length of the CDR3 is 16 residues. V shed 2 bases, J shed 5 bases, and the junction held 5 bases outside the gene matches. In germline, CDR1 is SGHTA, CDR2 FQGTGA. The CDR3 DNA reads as TGTGCCAGCAGCTTAGGGACTAGCGGGACCTTGGAGACCCAGTACTTC. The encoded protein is CASSLGTSGTLETQYF.

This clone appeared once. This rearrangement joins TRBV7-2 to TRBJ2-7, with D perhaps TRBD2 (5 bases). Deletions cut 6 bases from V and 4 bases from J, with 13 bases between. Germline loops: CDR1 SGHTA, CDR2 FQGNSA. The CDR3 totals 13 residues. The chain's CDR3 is CASSPTGGYEQYF. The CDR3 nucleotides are TGTGCCAGCAGTCCTACTGGAGGTTACGAGCAGTACTTC. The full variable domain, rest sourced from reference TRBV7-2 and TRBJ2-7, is GAGVSQSPSNKVTEKGKDVELRCDPISGHTALYWYRQSLGQGLEFLIYFQGNSAPDKSGLPSDRFSAERTGGSVSTLTIQRTQQEDSAVYLCASSPTGGYEQYFGPGTRLTVT.

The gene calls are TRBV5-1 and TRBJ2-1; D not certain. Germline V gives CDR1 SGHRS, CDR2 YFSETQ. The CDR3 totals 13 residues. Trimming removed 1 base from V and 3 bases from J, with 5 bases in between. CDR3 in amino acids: CASSLNSYNEQFF. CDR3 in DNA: TGCGCCAGCAGCTTGAATAGCTACAATGAGCAGTTCTTC.

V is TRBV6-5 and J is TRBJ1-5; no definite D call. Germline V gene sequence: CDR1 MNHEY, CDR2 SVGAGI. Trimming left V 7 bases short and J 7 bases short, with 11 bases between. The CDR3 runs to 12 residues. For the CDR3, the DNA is TGTGCCAGCACCTCGCGGAGGCAGCCCCAGCATTTT. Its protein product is CASTSRRQPQHF.

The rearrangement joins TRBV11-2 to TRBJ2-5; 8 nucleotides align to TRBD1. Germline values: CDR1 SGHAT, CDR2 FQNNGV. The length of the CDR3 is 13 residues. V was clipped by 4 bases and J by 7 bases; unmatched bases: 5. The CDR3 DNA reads TGTGCCAGCAGCTCATACACAGGGGGGACCCAGTACTTC. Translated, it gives CASSSYTGGTQYF.

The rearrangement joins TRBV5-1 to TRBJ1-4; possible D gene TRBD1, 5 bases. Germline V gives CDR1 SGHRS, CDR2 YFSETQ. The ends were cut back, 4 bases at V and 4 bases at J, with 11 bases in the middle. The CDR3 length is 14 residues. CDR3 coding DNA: TGCGCCAGCAGCCAAGACAGCTTTAATGAAAAACTGTTTTTT. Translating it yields CASSQDSFNEKLFF.